This TCR beta chain was profiled in a study of identical twins. Study-wide points: The more abundant beta clonotypes in cord blood had fewer insertions, and memory repertoires did not show this.

The length of the CDR3 is 15 residues. Deletions cut 4 bases from V and 3 bases from J, with 14 bases between. Germline loops: CDR1 MNHEY, CDR2 SVGAGI. cDNA carried unique molecular identifiers, and a universal primer site was added by template switching. MiXCR, run by TCRdb on the 5' RACE reads, gives a single entry per CDR3 protein. There are some 1,600,000 distinct CDR3 sequences in the sample; roughly a third occur only once, and about 0.25% lies in the top ten. A remark on this clonotype: Antigen unknown.

Every one of the donors was a healthy Caucasian. The sequence was collected from a newborn girl in good health. This sequence joins TRBV6-5 and TRBJ2-3; D is possibly TRBD2 (6 bases). What was sequenced was cord blood. The CDR3 DNA reads as TGTGCCAGCAGTTCCAGGGTGGCGGGAACAGATACGCAGTATTTT. It translates to CASSSRVAGTDTQYF.